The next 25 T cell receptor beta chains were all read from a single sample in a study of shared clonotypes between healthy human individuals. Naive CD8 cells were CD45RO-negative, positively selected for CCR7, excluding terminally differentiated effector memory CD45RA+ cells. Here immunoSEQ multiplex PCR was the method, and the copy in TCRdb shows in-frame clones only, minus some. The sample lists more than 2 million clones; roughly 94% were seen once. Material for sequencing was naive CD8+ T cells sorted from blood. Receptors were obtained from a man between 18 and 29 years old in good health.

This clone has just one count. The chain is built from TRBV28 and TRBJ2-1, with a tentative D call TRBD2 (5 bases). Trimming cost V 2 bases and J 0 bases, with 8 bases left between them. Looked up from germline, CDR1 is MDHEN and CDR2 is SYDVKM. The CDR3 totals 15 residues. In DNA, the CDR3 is TGTGCCAGCAGTTTAGGACTCAGCTCCTACAATGAGCAGTTCTTC. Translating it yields CASSLGLSSYNEQFF.

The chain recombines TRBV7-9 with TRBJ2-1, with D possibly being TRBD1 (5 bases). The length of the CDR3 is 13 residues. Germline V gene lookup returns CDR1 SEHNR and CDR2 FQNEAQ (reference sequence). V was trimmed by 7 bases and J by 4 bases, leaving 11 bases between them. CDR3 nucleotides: TGTGCCAGCACCAGAAGGGGATACAATGAGCAGTTCTTC. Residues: CASTRRGYNEQFF.

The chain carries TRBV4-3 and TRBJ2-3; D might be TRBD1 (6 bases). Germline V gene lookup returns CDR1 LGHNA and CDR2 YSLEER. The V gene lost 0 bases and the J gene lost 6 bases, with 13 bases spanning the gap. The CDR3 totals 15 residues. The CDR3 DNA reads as TGCGCCAGCAGCCAAGAAGCAGGGACAACTGATACGCAGTATTTT. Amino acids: CASSQEAGTTDTQYF.

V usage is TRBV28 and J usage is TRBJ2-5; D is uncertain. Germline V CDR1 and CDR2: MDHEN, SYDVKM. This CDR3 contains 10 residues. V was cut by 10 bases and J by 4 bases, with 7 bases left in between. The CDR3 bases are TGTGCCATCAAGAGAGAGACCCAGTACTTC. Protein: CAIKRETQYF.

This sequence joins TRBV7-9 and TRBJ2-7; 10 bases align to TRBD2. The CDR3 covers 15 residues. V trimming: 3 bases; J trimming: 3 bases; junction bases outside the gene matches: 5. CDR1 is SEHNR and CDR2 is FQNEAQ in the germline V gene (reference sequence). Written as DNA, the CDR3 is TGTGCCAGCAGCTTTGTCACTAGCGGGATCTACGAGCAGTACTTC. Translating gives CASSFVTSGIYEQYF.

The CDR3: CASSYRDSGTGELFF. The CDR3 nucleotides read TGTGCCAGCAGTTATCGGGACAGTGGCACCGGGGAGCTGTTTTTT. The V gene is TRBV6-6, the J gene TRBJ2-2, with 7 bases matching TRBD1. The CDR3 is 15 residues long. Germline trimming cut 3 bases from V and 4 bases from J; bases unmatched to any gene: 5. From germline, CDR1 is MNHNY and CDR2 SVGAGI (reference sequence).

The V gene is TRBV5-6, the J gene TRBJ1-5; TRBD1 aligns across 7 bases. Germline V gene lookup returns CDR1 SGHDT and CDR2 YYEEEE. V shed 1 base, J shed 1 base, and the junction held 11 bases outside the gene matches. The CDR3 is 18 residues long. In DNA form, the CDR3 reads TGTGCCAGCAGCTTGAGAGGGGCAGGGGGTGAAAGCAATCAGCCCCAGCATTTT. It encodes CASSLRGAGGESNQPQHF.

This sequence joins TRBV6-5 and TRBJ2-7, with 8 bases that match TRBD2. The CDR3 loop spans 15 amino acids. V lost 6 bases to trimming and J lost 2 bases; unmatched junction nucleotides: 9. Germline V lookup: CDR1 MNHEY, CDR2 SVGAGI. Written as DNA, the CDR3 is TGTGCCAGCAGCCAAGAGCGGGAGTCGACCTACGAGCAGTACTTC. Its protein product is CASSQERESTYEQYF.

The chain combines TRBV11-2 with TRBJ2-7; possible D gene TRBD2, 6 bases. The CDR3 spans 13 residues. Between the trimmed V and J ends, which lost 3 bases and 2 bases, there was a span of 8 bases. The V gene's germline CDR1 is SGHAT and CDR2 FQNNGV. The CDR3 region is CASSLGEAYEQYF. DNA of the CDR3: TGTGCCAGCAGCTTGGGGGAGGCCTACGAGCAGTACTTC.

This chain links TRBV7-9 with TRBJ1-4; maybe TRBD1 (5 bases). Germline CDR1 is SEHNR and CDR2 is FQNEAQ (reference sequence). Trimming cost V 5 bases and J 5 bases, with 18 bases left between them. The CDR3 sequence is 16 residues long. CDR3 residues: CASSPPEGWGNEKLFF. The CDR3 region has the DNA TGTGCCAGCAGCCCCCCCGAAGGGTGGGGGAATGAAAAACTGTTTTTT.

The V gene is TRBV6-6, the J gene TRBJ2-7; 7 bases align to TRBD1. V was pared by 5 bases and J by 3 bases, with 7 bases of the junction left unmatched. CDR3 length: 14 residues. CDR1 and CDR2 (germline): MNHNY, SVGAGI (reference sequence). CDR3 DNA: TGTGCCAGCAGTCAGAGACAGGGCAGCTACGAGCAGTACTTC. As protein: CASSQRQGSYEQYF.

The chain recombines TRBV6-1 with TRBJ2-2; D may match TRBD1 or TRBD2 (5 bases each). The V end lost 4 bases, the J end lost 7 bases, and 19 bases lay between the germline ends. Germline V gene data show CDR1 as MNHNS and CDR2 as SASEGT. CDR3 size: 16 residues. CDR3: CASSGGTAARGGELFF. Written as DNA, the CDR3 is TGTGCCAGCAGTGGAGGGACGGCTGCTAGGGGCGGGGAGCTGTTTTTT.

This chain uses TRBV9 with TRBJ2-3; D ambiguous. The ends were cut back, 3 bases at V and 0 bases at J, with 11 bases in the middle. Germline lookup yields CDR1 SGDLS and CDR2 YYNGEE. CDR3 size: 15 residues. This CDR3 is CASSADTTSTDTQYF. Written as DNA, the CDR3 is TGTGCCAGCAGCGCCGACACGACTAGCACAGATACGCAGTATTTT.

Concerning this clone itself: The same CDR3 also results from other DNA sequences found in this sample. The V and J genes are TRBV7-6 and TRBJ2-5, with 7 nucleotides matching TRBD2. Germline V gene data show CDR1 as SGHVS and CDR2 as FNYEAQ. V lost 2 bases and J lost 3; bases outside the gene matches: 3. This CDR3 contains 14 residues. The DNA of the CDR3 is TGTGCCAGCAGCTTACTCGCGGGGGAAGAGACCCAGTACTTC. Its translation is CASSLLAGEETQYF.

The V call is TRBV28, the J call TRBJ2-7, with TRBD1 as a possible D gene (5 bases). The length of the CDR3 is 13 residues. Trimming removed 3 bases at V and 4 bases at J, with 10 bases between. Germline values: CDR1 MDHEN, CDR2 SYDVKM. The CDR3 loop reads CASSFWGPYEQYF. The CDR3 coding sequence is TGTGCCAGCAGTTTTTGGGGCCCATACGAGCAGTACTTC.

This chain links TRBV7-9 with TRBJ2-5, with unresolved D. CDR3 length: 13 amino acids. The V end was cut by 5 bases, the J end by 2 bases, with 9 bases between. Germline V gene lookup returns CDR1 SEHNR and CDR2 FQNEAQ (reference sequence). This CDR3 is CASSGPGQETQYF. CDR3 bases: TGTGCCAGCAGCGGCCCGGGTCAAGAGACCCAGTACTTC.

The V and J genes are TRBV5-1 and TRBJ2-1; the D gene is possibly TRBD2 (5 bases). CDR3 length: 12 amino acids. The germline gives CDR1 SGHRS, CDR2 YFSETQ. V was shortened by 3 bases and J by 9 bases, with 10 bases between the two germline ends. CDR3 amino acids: CASSSSRTEQFF. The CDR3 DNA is TGCGCCAGCAGCTCTAGCCGTACTGAGCAGTTCTTC.

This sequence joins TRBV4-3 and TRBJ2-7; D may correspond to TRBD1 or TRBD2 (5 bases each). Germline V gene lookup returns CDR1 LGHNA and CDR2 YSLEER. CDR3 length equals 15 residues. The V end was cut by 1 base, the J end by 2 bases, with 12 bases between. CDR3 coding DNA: TGCGCCAGCAGCCAAGGGACAACGGGGACCTACGAGCAGTACTTC. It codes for CASSQGTTGTYEQYF.

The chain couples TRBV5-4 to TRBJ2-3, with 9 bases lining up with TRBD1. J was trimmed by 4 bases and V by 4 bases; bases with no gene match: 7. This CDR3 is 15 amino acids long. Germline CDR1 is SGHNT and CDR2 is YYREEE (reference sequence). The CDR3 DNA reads TGTGCCAGCAGCGGGGGACAGGGAATGGCAGATACGCAGTATTTT. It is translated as CASSGGQGMADTQYF.

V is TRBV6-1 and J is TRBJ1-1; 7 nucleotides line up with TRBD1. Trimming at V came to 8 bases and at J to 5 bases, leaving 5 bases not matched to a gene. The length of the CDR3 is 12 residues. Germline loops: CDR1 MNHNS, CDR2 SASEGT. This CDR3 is CASANRGTEAFF. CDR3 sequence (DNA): TGTGCCAGCGCAAACAGGGGAACTGAAGCTTTCTTT.

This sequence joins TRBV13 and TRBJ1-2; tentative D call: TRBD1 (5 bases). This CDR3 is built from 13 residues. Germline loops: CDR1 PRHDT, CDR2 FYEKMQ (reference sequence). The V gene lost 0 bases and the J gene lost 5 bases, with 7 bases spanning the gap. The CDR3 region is CASSLGRQYGYTF. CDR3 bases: TGTGCCAGCAGCTTAGGGCGACAGTATGGCTACACCTTC.

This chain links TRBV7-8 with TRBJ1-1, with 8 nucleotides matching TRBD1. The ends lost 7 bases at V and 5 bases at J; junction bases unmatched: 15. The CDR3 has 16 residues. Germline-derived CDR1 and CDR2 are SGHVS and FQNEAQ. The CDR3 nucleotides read TGTGCCAGCACGACCCCACCTGGACAGGGATTTACTGAAGCTTTCTTT. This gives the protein CASTTPPGQGFTEAFF.

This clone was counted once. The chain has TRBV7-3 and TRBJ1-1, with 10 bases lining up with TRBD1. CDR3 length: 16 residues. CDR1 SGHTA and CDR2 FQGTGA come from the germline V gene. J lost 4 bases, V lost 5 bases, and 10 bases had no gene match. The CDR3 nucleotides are TGTGCCAGCAGCCCTTACGGGACAGGGGCAGGCACTGAAGCTTTCTTT. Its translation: CASSPYGTGAGTEAFF.

This chain's CDR3 is CASSSPLGGEAEAFF. Written as DNA, the CDR3 is TGTGCCAGTAGTTCCCCCCTGGGGGGAGAGGCTGAAGCTTTCTTT. The chain has TRBV19 and TRBJ1-1; a possible D gene is TRBD1 (5 bases). Between the trimmed V and J ends, which lost 5 bases and 6 bases, there was a span of 19 bases. This CDR3 spans 15 amino acids. Germline V gives CDR1 LNHDA, CDR2 SQIVND (reference sequence).

CDR3 DNA sequence: TGCGCCAGCAGCCCGAATGGTTACAATGAGCAGTTCTTC. Amino acid sequence: CASSPNGYNEQFF. The chain links TRBV10-2 to TRBJ2-1; D unclear. There are 13 residues in the CDR3. Germline V CDR1 and CDR2: WSHSY, SAAADI. Deletions cut 6 bases from V and 4 bases from J, with 10 bases between.